Shown below are 2 T cell receptor beta chains from a single sample sequenced in a study of shared clonotypes between healthy human individuals. Clones were sequenced by immunoSEQ multiplex PCR, and TCRdb holds only the in-frame ones, with some missing. The sample yields about 2 million clones, over 85% seen once. The specimen sequenced was naive CD4+ T cells sorted from blood. Specified subset: CD45RA+ positively selected. Receptors were obtained from a man in his late teens or twenties in good health.

The count of this clone is one. The chain recombines TRBV4-2 with TRBJ2-2; TRBD1 matches 7 bases. With V trimmed by 2 bases and J by 3 bases, 12 bases remained unmatched. The germline gives CDR1 LGHNA, CDR2 YNFKEQ. There are 18 residues in the CDR3. The CDR3 DNA is TGTGCCAGCAGCCAATTTACCATTTCAGGGGGTTACACCGGGGAGCTGTTTTTT. Residues: CASSQFTISGGYTGELFF.

The chain uses TRBV6-1 and TRBJ1-3; 11 bases match TRBD1. This CDR3 contains 18 residues. CDR1 MNHNS and CDR2 SASEGT come from the germline V gene. Unmatched junction bases numbered 10, after V lost 2 bases and J lost 4 bases. CDR3 in DNA: TGTGCCAGCAGTGAAACCGGGACAGGGGGAATGGGAGGAAACACCATATATTTT. Its translation: CASSETGTGGMGGNTIYF.